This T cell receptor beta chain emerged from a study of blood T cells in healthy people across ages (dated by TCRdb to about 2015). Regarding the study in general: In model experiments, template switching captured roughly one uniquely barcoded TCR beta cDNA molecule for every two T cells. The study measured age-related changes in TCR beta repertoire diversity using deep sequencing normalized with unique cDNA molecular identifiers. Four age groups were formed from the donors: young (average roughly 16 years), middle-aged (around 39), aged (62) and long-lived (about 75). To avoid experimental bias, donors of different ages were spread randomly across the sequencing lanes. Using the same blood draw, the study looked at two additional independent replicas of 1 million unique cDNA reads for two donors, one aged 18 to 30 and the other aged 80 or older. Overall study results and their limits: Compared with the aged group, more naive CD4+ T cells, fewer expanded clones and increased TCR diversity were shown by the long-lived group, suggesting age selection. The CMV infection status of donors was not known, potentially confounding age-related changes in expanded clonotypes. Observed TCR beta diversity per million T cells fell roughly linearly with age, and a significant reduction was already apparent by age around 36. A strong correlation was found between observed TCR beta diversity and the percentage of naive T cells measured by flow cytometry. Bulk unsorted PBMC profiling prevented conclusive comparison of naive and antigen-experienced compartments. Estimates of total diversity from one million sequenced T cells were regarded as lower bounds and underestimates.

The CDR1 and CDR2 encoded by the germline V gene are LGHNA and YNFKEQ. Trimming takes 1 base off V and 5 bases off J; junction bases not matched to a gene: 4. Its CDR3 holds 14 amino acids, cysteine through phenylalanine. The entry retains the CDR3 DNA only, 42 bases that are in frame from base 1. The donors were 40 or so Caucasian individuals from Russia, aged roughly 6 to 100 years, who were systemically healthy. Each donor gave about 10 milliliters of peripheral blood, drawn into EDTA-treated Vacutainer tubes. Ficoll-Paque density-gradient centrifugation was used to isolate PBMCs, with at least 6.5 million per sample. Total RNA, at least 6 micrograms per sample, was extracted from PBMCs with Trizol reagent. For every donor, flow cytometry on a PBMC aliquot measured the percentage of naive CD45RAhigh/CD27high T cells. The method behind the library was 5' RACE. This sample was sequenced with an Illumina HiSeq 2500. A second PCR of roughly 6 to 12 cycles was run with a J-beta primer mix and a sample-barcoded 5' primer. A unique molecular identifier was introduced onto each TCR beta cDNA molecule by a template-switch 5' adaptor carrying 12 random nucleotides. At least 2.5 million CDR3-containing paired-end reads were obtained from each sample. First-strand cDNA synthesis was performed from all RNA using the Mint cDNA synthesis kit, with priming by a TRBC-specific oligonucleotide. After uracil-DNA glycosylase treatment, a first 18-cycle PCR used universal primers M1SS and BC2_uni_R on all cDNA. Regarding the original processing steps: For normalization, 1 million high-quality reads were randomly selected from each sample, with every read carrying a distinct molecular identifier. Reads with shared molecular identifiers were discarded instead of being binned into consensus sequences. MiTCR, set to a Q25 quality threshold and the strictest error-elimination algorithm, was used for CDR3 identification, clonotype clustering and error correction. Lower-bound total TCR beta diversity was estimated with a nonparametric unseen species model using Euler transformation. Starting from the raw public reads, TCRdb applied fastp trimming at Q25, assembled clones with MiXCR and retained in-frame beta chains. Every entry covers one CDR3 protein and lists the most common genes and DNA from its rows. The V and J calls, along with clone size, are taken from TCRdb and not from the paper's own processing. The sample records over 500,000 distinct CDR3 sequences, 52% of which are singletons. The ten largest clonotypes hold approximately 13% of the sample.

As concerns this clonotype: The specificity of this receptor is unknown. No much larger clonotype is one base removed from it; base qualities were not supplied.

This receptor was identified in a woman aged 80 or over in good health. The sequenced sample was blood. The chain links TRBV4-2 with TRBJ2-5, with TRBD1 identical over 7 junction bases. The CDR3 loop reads CASSQAGQRETQYF. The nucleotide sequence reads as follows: TGTGCCAGCAGCCAAGCGGGACAGAGGGAGACCCAGTACTTC.